The source of this TCR beta chain is a study of cytomegalovirus exposure and HLA in healthy donors. The CDR3 is 16 amino acids. Looked up from germline, CDR1 is SGHNT and CDR2 is YYREEE (reference sequence). Trimming took 1 base from V and 0 from J; bases not matched to a gene: 4. Some clones are missing from TCRdb's copy, which holds only in-frame ones; the method was immunoSEQ multiplex PCR. The table has fewer than 100,000 clones, approximately 94% seen once; the top ten hold 3% to 4%. This chain joins TRBV5-4 and TRBJ2-3, with TRBD2 matching 8 bases. The clonotype was recovered from a woman under 30 in good health and CMV-seropositive. Sequencing used PBMCs. The CDR3: CASSLRVAGSTDTQYF. The DNA for the CDR3 is TGTGCCAGCAGCTTGAGGGTAGCGGGGAGCACAGATACGCAGTATTTT.